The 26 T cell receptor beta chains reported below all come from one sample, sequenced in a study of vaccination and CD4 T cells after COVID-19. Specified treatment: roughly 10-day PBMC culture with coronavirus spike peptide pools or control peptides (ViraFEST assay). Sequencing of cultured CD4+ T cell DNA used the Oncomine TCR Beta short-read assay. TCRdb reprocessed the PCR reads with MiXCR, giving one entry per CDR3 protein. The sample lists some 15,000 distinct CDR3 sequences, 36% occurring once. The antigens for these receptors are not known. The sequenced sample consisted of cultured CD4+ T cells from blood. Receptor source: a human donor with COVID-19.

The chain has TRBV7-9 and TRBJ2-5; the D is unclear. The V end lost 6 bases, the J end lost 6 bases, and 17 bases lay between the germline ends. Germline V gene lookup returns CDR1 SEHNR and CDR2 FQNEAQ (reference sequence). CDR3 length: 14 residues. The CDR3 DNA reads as TGTGCCAGCAGTTCTAGGGTTACCCCACAGACCCAGTACTTC. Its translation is CASSSRVTPQTQYF.

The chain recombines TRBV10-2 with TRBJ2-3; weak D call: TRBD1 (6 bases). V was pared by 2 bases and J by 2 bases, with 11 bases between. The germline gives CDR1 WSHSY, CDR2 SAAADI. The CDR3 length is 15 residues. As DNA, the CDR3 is TGCGCCAGCAGTGAGAGACGGACAGACACAGATACGCAGTATTTT. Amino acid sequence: CASSERRTDTDTQYF.

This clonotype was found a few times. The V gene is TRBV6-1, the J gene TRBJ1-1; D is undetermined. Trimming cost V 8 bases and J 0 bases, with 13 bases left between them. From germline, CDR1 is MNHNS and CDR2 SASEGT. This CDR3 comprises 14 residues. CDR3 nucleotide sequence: TGTGCCAGCTCGCAACGGCAGCTGAACACTGAAGCTTTCTTT. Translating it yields CASSQRQLNTEAFF.

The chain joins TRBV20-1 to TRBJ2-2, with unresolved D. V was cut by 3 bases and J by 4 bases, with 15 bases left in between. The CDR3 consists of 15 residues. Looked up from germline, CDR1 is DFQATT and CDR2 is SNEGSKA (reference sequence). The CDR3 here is CSASSAKSRTGELFF. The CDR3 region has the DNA TGCAGTGCTAGCTCGGCCAAAAGTCGCACCGGGGAGCTGTTTTTT.

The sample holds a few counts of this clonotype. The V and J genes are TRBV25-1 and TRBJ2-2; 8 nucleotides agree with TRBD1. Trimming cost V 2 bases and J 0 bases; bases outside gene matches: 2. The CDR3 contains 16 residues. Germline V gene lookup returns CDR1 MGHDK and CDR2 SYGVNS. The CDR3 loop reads CASSEPGGTNTGELFF. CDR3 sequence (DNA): TGTGCCAGCAGTGAACCAGGGGGCACGAACACCGGGGAGCTGTTTTTT.

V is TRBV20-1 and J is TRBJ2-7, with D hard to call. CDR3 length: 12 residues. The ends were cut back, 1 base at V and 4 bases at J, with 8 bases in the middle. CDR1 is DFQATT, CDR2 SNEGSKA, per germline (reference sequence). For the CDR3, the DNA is TGCAGTGCTAGAGTTGAGCTTTACGAGCAGTACTTC. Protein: CSARVELYEQYF.

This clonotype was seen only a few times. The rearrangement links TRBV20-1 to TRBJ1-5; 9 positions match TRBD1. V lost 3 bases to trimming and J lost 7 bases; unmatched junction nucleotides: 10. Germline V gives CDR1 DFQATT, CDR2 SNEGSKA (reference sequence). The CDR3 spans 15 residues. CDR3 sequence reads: CSASQERTGEQPQHF. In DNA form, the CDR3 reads TGCAGTGCTAGCCAAGAACGGACAGGGGAGCAGCCCCAGCATTTT.

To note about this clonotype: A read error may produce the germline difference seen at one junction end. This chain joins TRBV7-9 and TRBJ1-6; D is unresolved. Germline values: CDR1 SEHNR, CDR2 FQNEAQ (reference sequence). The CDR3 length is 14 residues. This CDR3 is CASSPRSYNSLLHF. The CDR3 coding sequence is TGTGCCAGCAGCCCCCGGTCCTATAATTCACTCCTCCACTTT.

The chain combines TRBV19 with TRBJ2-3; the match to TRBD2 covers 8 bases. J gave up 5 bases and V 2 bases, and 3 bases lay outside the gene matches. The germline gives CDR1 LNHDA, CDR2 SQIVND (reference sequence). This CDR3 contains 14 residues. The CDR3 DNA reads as TGTGCCAGTAGTATAAACGGGGGGGGAGATACGCAGTATTTT. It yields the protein CASSINGGGDTQYF.

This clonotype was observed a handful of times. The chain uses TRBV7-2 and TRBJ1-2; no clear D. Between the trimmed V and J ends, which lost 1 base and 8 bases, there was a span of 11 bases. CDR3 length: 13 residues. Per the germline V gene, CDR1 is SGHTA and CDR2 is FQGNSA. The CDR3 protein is CASSLGLGEGYTF. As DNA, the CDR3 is TGTGCCAGCAGCTTAGGGCTCGGGGAAGGCTACACCTTC.

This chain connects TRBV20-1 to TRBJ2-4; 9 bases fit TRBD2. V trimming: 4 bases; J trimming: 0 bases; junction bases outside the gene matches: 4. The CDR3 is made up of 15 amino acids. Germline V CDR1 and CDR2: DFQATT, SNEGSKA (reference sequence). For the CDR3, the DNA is TGCAGTGCTATGGAGCGGGGGGCAGCCAAAAACATTCAGTACTTC. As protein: CSAMERGAAKNIQYF.

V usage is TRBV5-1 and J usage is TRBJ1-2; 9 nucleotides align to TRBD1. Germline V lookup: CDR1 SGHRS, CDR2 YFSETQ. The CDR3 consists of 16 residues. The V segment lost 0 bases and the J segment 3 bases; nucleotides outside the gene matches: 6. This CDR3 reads CASSLDGQGMDYGYTF. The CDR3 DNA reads TGCGCCAGCAGCTTGGACGGACAGGGGATGGACTATGGCTACACCTTC.

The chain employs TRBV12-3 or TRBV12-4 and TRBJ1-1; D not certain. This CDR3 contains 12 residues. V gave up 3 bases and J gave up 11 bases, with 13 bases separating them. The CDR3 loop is CASSLDLFLAFF. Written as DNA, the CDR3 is TGTGCCAGCAGTTTGGACCTTTTCTTGGCTTTCTTT.

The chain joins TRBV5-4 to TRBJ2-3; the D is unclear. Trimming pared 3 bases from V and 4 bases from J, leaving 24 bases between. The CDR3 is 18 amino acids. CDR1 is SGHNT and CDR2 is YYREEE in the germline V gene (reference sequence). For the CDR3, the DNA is TGTGCCAGCAGCTCACCGGAACCGGGTCCCCGACCCCCAGATACGCAGTATTTT. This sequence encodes CASSSPEPGPRPPDTQYF.

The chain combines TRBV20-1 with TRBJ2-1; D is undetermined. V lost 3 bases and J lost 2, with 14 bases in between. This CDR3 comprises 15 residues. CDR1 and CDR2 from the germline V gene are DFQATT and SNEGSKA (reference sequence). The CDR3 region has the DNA TGCAGTGCTAGGGCCGTGTTGGGGACCTACAATGAGCAGTTCTTC. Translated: CSARAVLGTYNEQFF.

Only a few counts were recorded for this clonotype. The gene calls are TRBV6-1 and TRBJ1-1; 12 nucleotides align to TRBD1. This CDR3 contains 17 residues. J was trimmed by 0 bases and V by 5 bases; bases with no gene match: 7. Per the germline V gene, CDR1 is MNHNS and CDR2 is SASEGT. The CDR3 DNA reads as TGTGCCAGCAGTAGAGGGACAGGGGGCCCGTTGAACACTGAAGCTTTCTTT. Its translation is CASSRGTGGPLNTEAFF.

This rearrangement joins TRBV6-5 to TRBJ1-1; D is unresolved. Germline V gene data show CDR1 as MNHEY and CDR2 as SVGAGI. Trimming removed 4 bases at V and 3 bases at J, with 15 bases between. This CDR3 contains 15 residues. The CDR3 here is CASSSWGNRDTEAFF. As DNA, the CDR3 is TGTGCCAGCAGTTCCTGGGGAAACCGGGACACTGAAGCTTTCTTT.

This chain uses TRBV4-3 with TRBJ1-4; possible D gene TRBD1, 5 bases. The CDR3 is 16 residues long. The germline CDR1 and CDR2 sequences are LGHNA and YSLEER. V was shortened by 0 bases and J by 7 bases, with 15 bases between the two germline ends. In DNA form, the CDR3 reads TGCGCCAGCAGCCAAGATTCGGGACTAAGAACTGAAAAACTGTTTTTT. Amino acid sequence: CASSQDSGLRTEKLFF.

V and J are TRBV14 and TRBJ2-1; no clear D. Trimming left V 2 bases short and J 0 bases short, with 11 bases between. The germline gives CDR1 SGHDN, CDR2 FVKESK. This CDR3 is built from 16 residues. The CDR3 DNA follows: TGTGCCAGCAGCCAAACCATTCATAGCTCCTACAATGAGCAGTTCTTC. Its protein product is CASSQTIHSSYNEQFF.

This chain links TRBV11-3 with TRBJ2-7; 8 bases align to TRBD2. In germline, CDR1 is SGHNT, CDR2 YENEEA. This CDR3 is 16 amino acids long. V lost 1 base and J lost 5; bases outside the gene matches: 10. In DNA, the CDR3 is TGTGCCAGCAGCTTAGTTGCCGGGACTAGAGCACACGAGCAGTACTTC. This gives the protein CASSLVAGTRAHEQYF.

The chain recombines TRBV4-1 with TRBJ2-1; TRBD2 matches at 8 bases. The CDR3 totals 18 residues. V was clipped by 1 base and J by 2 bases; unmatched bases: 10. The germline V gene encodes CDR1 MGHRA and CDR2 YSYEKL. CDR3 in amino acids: CASSQAGQRGITYNEQFF. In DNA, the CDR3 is TGCGCCAGCAGCCAAGCCGGGCAGCGGGGGATTACCTACAATGAGCAGTTCTTC.

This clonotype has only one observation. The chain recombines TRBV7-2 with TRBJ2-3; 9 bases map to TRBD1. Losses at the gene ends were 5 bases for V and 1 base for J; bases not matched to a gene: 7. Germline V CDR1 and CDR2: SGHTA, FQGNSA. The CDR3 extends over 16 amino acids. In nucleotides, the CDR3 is TGTGCCAGCAGCCAGGGACAGGGTATAGGCACAGATACGCAGTATTTT. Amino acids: CASSQGQGIGTDTQYF.

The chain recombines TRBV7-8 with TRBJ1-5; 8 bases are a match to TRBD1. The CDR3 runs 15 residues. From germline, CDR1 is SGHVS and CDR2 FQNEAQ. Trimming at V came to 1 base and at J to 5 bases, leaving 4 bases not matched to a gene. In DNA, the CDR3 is TGTGCCAGCAGCTTAGGGACAGGGCGATATCAGCCCCAGCATTTT. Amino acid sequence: CASSLGTGRYQPQHF.

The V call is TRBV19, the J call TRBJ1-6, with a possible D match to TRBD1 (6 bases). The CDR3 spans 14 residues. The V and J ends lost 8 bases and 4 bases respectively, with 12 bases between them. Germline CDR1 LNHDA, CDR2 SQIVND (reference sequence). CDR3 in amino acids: CASLDSLYNSPLHF. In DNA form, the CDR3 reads TGTGCCAGTCTGGACAGCCTGTATAATTCACCCCTCCACTTT. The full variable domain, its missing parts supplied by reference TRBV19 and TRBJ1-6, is DGGITQSPKYLFRKEGQNVTLSCEQNLNHDAMYWYRQDPGQGLRLIYYSQIVNDFQKGDIAEGYSVSREKKESFPLTVTSAQKNPTAFYLCASLDSLYNSPLHFGNGTRLTVT.

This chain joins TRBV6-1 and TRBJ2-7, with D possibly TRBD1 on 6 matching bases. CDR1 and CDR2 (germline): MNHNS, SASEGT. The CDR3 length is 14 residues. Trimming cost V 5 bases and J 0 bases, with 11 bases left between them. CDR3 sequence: CASSRTALSYEQYF. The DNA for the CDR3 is TGTGCCAGCAGTCGGACAGCCCTCTCCTACGAGCAGTACTTC.

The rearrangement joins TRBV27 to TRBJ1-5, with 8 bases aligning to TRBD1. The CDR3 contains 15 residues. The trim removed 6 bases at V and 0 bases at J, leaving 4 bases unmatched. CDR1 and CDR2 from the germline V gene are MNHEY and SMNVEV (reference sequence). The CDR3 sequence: CASRGTGYSNQPQHF. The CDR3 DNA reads TGTGCCAGCAGGGGGACAGGTTATAGCAATCAGCCCCAGCATTTT.